Sequencing of this T cell receptor (beta chain) was carried out in a study of blood T cells in healthy people across ages. Together with a sample-barcoded 5' primer, a J-beta primer mix was included in a second PCR lasting about 7 to 12 cycles. TCRdb passed the 5' RACE reads through MiXCR, listing each CDR3 protein once. The top ten hold 10% to 15% of the sample, which has some 1.1 million distinct CDR3 sequences, 35% to 40% seen once. Ten or more counts support this clonotype. Antigen unknown. Study-level points and caveats: Shifts in expanded clonotypes may have been confounded by donor CMV status, which was unknown.

V was shortened by 3 bases and J by 2 bases, with 11 bases between the two germline ends. The CDR3 totals 15 residues. Germline assignment: CDR1 LGHDT and CDR2 YNNKEL (reference sequence). This receptor was obtained from a man between 18 and 35 years old in good health. The chain combines TRBV3-1 with TRBJ2-1; possible D gene TRBD1, 6 bases. Sequencing was carried out using blood. CDR3 sequence reads: CASSQDRPTYNEQFF. CDR3 DNA: TGTGCCAGCAGCCAGGACAGACCTACCTACAATGAGCAGTTCTTC.